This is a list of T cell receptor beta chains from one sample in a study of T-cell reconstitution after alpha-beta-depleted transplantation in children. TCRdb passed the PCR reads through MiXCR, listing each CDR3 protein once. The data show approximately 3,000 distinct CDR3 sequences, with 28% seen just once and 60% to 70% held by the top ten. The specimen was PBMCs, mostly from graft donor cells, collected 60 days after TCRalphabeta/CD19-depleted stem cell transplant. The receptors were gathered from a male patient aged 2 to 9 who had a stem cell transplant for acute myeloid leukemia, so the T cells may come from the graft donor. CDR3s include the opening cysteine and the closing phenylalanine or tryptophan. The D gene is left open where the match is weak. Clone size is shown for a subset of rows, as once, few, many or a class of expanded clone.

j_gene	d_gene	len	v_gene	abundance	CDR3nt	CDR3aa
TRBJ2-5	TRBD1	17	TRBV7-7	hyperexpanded	TGTGCTAGCAGCTTAGCCTCCGGGACAGGGGTTTTGGAGACCCAGTACTTC	CASSLASGTGVLETQYF
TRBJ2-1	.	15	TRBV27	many	TGTGCCAGCGCTAACCCAGGAGGGAGTTACAATGAGCAGTTCTTC	CASANPGGSYNEQFF
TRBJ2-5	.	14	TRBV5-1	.	TGCGCCAGCAGCAACGGGGGTGCTAAAGAGACCCAGTACTTC	CASSNGGAKETQYF
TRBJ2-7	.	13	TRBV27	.	TGTGCCAGCAGTAGCGGAGCCACCTACGAGCAGTACTTC	CASSSGATYEQYF
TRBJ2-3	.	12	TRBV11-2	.	TGTGCCAGCAGCGCCTCAATAACAACGCAGTATTTT	CASSASITTQYF
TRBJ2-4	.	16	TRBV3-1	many	TGTGCCACCTCCCCCAGGGTTGGAGTAGCCAAAAACATTCAGTACTTC	CATSPRVGVAKNIQYF
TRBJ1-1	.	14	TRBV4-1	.	TGTGCCAGGGGCTCCCCGGGGGAGAACACTGAAGCTTTCTTT	CARGSPGENTEAFF
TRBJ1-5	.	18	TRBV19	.	TGTGCCAGTAGGGACCCCGGCCGGGGTAGAGTGAGCAATCAGCCCCAGCATTTT	CASRDPGRGRVSNQPQHF
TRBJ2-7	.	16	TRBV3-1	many	TGTGCCAGCAGCCAAGGACACCTAGCCAGCCTCTACGAGCAGTACTTC	CASSQGHLASLYEQYF
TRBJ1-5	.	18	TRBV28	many	TGTGCCAGCAGTCCGGGACACCCTGGGGGCCATAGCAATCAGCCCCAGCATTTT	CASSPGHPGGHSNQPQHF
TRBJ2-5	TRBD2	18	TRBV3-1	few	TGTGCCACCACCCAAGACCCCCGACTAGCGGGGTACCAAGAGACCCAGTACTTC	CATTQDPRLAGYQETQYF
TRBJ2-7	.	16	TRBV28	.	TGTGCCATCGCCTCGGCCTTATCTGCTGGGCATTACGAGCAGTACTTC	CAIASALSAGHYEQYF
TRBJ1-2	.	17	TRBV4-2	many	TGTGCCAGCAGCCAAGATATTAGGACAGCGACCATCTATGGCTACACCTTC	CASSQDIRTATIYGYTF
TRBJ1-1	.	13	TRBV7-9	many	TGTGCCAGCACCTCACCGACGAACACTGAAGCTTTCTTT	CASTSPTNTEAFF
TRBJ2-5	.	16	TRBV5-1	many	TGCGCCAGCAGCTTCAATTTGGCCAGAGGGCAAGAGACCCAGTACTTC	CASSFNLARGQETQYF
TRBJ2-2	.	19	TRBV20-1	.	TGCAGTGCTAGAGGGTACCCCTGTAGTTTCCGGAGAGGGACCGGGGAGCTGTTTTTT	CSARGYPCSFRRGTGELFF
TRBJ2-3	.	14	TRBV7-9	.	TGTGCCAGCAGCTTAGTCCTCCGCACAGATACGCAGTATTTT	CASSLVLRTDTQYF
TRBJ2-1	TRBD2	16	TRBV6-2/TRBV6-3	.	TGTGCCAGCAGAGGGGAGAATTTGCGGGAGAGGCCTGAGCAGTTCTTC	CASRGENLRERPEQFF
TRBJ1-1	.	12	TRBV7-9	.	TGTGCCAGCAGCTTAGGGCGGGACGAAGCTTTCTTT	CASSLGRDEAFF
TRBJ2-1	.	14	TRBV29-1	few	TGCAGCTCTGAGGGGCTAGGTGACTACAATGAGCAGTTCTTC	CSSEGLGDYNEQFF
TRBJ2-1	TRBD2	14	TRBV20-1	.	TGCAGTGCGGCCGGGACTAGCGGGCTCAATGAGCAGTTCTTC	CSAAGTSGLNEQFF
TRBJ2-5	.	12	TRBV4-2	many	TGTGCCAGCAGCCCCACCGGGGAGACCCAGTACTTC	CASSPTGETQYF
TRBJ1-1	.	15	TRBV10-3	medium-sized	TGTGCCATCAGGCAACCGGGACTGACGAACACTGAAGCTTTCTTT	CAIRQPGLTNTEAFF
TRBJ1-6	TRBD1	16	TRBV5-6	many	TGTGCCAGCAGCCCAGTAAGGGACAGGGAGGAATCACCCCTCCACTTT	CASSPVRDREESPLHF
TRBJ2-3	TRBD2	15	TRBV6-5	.	TGTGCCAGCAGTTCCCTAGCGGCGGAAACAGATACGCAGTATTTT	CASSSLAAETDTQYF